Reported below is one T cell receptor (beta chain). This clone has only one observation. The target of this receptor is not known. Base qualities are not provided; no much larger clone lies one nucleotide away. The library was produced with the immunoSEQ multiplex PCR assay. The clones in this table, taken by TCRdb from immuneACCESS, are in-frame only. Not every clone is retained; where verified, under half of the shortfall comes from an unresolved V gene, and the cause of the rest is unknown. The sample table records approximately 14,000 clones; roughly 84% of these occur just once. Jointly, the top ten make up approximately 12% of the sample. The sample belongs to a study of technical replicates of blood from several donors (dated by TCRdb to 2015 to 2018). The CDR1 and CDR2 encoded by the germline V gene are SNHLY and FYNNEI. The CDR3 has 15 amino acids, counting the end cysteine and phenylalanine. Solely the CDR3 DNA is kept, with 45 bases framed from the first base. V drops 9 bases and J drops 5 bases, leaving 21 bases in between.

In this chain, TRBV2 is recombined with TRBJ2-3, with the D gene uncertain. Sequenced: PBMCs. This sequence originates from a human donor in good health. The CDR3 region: CARSSVVSFKDTQYF. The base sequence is TGTGCCAGAAGCTCCGTTGTAAGTTTTAAAGATACGCAGTATTTT.